This passage covers 20 T cell receptor beta chains from one sample sequenced in a study of T cell repertoires in cytomegalovirus infection (dated by TCRdb to the late 2010s). TCRdb names Illumina HiSeq 1500 as the instrument used. TCRdb ran its own pipeline on the public reads, namely fastp trimming at Q25 and MiXCR clone calling, and kept in-frame beta chains. Merged by CDR3 protein, the rows form single entries marked with the most common genes and DNA. The sample has about 180,000 distinct CDR3 sequences on record, over 13% of them singletons. Jointly, the top ten make up more than 20% of the sample. Input material: PBMCs. These receptors were obtained from a human donor in good health (CMV status not recorded). Some clones in this sample may be carry-over from other donors' samples.

The V gene is TRBV7-2, the J gene TRBJ2-2, with 14 nucleotides matching TRBD2. V trimming: 7 bases; J trimming: 1 base; junction bases outside the gene matches: 5. The CDR3 has 17 residues. Germline CDR1 and CDR2: SGHTA and FQGNSA. DNA for the CDR3: TGTGCCAGCACCCCCGGGACTAGCGGGAGGAACACCGGGGAGCTGTTTTTT. The encoded protein is CASTPGTSGRNTGELFF.

The sample holds many counts of this clonotype. The genes are TRBV7-2 and TRBJ1-1; D is unresolved. The CDR3 contains 13 residues. V dropped 1 base and J dropped 4 bases, with 7 bases sitting between them. CDR1 is SGHTA, CDR2 FQGNSA, per germline. The CDR3 DNA reads as TGTGCCAGCAGCTTAGACTGGGCCACTGAAGCTTTCTTT. Translating gives CASSLDWATEAFF.

This clonotype was detected many times. The chain uses TRBV12-3 or TRBV12-4 and TRBJ1-4; tentative D call: TRBD1 (6 bases). V lost 3 bases, J lost 4 bases, and 18 bases lay in between. This CDR3 comprises 17 residues. CDR3 sequence reads: CASSFPSVTGLNEKLFF. CDR3 in DNA: TGTGCCAGCAGTTTTCCCTCCGTGACAGGCCTTAATGAAAAACTGTTTTTT.

The genes are TRBV20-1 and TRBJ2-3; 11 bases fit TRBD2. The CDR3 spans 18 residues. CDR1 and CDR2 from the germline V gene are DFQATT and SNEGSKA (reference sequence). V lost 0 bases, J lost 2 bases, and 10 bases stayed unmatched. The chain's CDR3 is CSARDRSGTSGSTDTQYF. Written as DNA, the CDR3 is TGCAGTGCTAGAGATAGGAGCGGGACTAGCGGTTCCACAGATACGCAGTATTTT.

This clonotype was recorded a few times. This rearrangement joins TRBV12-3 or TRBV12-4 to TRBJ2-1, with D maybe TRBD1 (5 bases). Trimming removed 1 base at V and 12 bases at J, with 10 bases between. CDR3 length: 12 amino acids. CDR3 loop: CASSLGTMGQFF. CDR3 nucleotides: TGTGCCAGCAGTTTAGGGACAATGGGGCAGTTCTTC.

The chain combines TRBV6-5 with TRBJ2-7; 7 bases map to TRBD1. Germline CDR1 is MNHEY and CDR2 is SVGAGI. The CDR3 is 16 residues long. Trimming removed 2 bases from V and 3 bases from J; junction bases left unmatched: 10. The CDR3: CASSYRGQPDNYEQYF. Here the CDR3 DNA reads TGTGCCAGCAGTTACAGGGGACAGCCGGATAACTACGAGCAGTACTTC.

This clonotype has only a few counts. The germline gene is not matched at one end of the junction; a read error may be the cause. The chain joins TRBV24-1 to TRBJ1-1; tentative D call: TRBD1 (6 bases). The CDR3 is 14 amino acids. CDR1 and CDR2 from the germline V gene are KGHDR and SFDVKD. The CDR3 loop reads CATSDRHDRDIKLF. The DNA of the CDR3 is TGTGCCACCAGTGACCGACATGACCGGGACATAAAGCTCTTT.

The rearrangement links TRBV12-3 or TRBV12-4 to TRBJ1-1, with a tentative D call TRBD1 (5 bases). The germline V and J ends were trimmed by 2 bases and 1 base, with 8 bases remaining between them. There are 14 residues in the CDR3. DNA for the CDR3: TGTGCCAGCAGTTTATACCAGGGGAACACTGAAGCTTTCTTT. Translation: CASSLYQGNTEAFF.

The gene calls are TRBV4-1 and TRBJ2-4, with 7 bases matching TRBD1. With V trimmed by 6 bases and J by 5 bases, 1 base remained unmatched. Germline assignment: CDR1 MGHRA and CDR2 YSYEKL. The CDR3 has 12 residues. This chain's CDR3 is CASSGQENIQYF. The CDR3 DNA follows: TGCGCCAGCAGTGGACAGGAAAACATTCAGTACTTC.

This clonotype was counted between two and nine times. V usage is TRBV20-1 and J usage is TRBJ1-6; unclear D gene. CDR1 is DFQATT and CDR2 is SNEGSKA in the germline V gene (reference sequence). The germline V and J ends were trimmed by 1 base and 10 bases, with 5 bases remaining between them. The CDR3 totals 11 residues. CDR3 sequence (DNA): TGCAGTGCTAGAGTTGGGTCACCCCTCCACTTT. Protein: CSARVGSPLHF.

In this sample, this clonotype turned up many times. The gene calls are TRBV12-3 or TRBV12-4 and TRBJ2-5; tentative D call: TRBD1 (6 bases). Trimming cost V 4 bases and J 2 bases, with 11 bases left between them. The CDR3 is 14 residues long. The CDR3 sequence is CASSSSTGQETQYF. The CDR3 nucleotides are TGTGCCAGCAGTTCCTCGACAGGTCAAGAGACCCAGTACTTC.

This clonotype was seen many times. The chain uses TRBV7-2 and TRBJ2-2; 8 nucleotides match TRBD2. CDR1 and CDR2 (germline): SGHTA, FQGNSA. This CDR3 spans 16 amino acids. The V and J ends lost 4 bases and 2 bases, in that order; junction bases with no gene match: 6. CDR3 nucleotide sequence: TGTGCCAGCAGCTCAACTAGCGGAATAAACACCGGGGAGCTGTTTTTT. As protein: CASSSTSGINTGELFF.

The chain recombines TRBV28 with TRBJ2-5, with D perhaps matching TRBD1 or TRBD2 (5 bases each). Germline loops: CDR1 MDHEN, CDR2 SYDVKM. The germline V and J ends were trimmed by 10 bases and 5 bases, with 17 bases remaining between them. The CDR3 is 13 amino acids. CDR3 DNA: TGTGCCACCCGGGACCCCCAAGGGGAGACCCAGTACTTC. It yields the protein CATRDPQGETQYF.

This clonotype was seen only a few times. The genes are TRBV10-2 and TRBJ1-1, with D uncertain. The CDR3 runs 11 residues. V was trimmed by 4 bases and J by 7 bases, leaving 7 bases between them. The germline CDR1 and CDR2 sequences are WSHSY and SAAADI. The CDR3 here is CASSGGFEAFF. CDR3 nucleotide sequence: TGCGCCAGCAGTGGCGGGTTTGAAGCTTTCTTT.

This clonotype came up many times. The chain recombines TRBV7-8 with TRBJ1-4; D unresolved. The germline V and J ends were trimmed by 2 bases and 0 bases, with 7 bases remaining between them. Germline values: CDR1 SGHVS, CDR2 FQNEAQ. This CDR3 comprises 15 residues. For the CDR3, the DNA is TGTGCCAGCAGCTTAAGAGGTCCAACTAATGAAAAACTGTTTTTT. Translated: CASSLRGPTNEKLFF.

The genes are TRBV20-1 and TRBJ2-5; TRBD2 is a possible D gene (7 bases). The V gene's germline CDR1 is DFQATT and CDR2 SNEGSKA (reference sequence). V lost 3 bases to trimming and J lost 1 base, with 18 bases between them. CDR3 length: 16 amino acids. DNA of the CDR3: TGCAGTGCTAGGATTCTCAGCGGGGACATCCAAGAGACCCAGTACTTC. This gives the protein CSARILSGDIQETQYF.

This clonotype has a count of ten or more. The V and J genes are TRBV5-5 and TRBJ2-2; D possibly corresponds to TRBD1 (5 bases). Per germline, CDR1 SGHKS and CDR2 YYEKEE (reference sequence). With 0 bases removed from V and 0 bases from J, the gap between germline ends came to 9 bases. CDR3 length equals 16 residues. The CDR3 DNA is TGTGCCAGCAGCTTGGTGGGGCGATCGAACACCGGGGAGCTGTTTTTT. This sequence encodes CASSLVGRSNTGELFF. The full variable domain, in which reference TRBV5-5 and TRBJ2-2 provide the parts outside the CDR3, is DAGVTQSPTHLIKTRGQQVTLRCSPISGHKSVSWYQQVLGQGPQFIFQYYEKEERGRGNFPDRFSARQFPNYSSELNVNALLLGDSALYLCASSLVGRSNTGELFFGEGSRLTVL.

This clonotype has more than one count but fewer than ten. This chain links TRBV20-1 with TRBJ1-3; D uncertain. Germline loops: CDR1 DFQATT, CDR2 SNEGSKA (reference sequence). V was clipped by 2 bases and J by 0 bases, with 14 bases between them. CDR3 length: 16 residues. The CDR3 DNA reads as TGCAGTGCTAGAACGGGGTCAGTCGGCTCTGGAAACACCATATATTTT. Protein: CSARTGSVGSGNTIYF.

This clonotype was seen repeatedly, ten times or more. The V gene is TRBV6-4, the J gene TRBJ1-5; the D is unclear. V dropped 3 bases and J dropped 0 bases, with 6 bases sitting between them. Germline values: CDR1 MRHNA, CDR2 SNTAGT. The CDR3 runs to 14 residues. CDR3 protein: CASSESNSNQPQHF. DNA for the CDR3: TGTGCCAGCAGTGAGTCAAATAGCAATCAGCCCCAGCATTTT.

There are a few counts of this clonotype. The chain combines TRBV28 with TRBJ1-1, with a weak D call TRBD1 (5 bases). CDR3 length: 14 residues. The germline V and J ends were trimmed by 6 bases and 4 bases, with 15 bases remaining between them. Per the germline V gene, CDR1 is MDHEN and CDR2 is SYDVKM. CDR3 sequence reads: CASRGSGGGTEAFF. The CDR3 DNA follows: TGTGCCAGCAGGGGATCTGGGGGGGGCACTGAAGCTTTCTTT.